The 2 T cell receptor beta chains below come from one sample, sequenced in a study of regulatory T cells in long-lasting Graves disease. iRepertoire HTBI primers and Arm-PCR of CDR3 regions built TCR beta libraries. TCRdb processed the multiplex PCR reads anew with MiXCR; each CDR3 protein has one entry. The sample carries about 470,000 distinct CDR3 sequences, less than 25% recorded once. The time point: persistent/refractory GD, antithyroid drugs over 5 years with positive TRAb. From PBMCs, RNA was extracted and then used to make the TCR library. The sample here was peripheral blood mononuclear cells (PBMCs), taken when the disease was refractory, from a patient treated with antithyroid drugs. The receptor set was obtained from a female donor with Graves disease.

The table lists this clonotype with many counts. The V gene is TRBV12-3 or TRBV12-4, the J gene TRBJ2-7; 9 bases map to TRBD2. The V gene end was trimmed by 3 bases and the J gene end by 6 bases; junction bases not matched to a gene: 6. The CDR3 sequence is 14 residues long. CDR3 residues: CASSLSLAGREQYF. The CDR3 coding sequence is TGTGCCAGCAGTTTGAGTCTAGCGGGACGCGAGCAGTACTTC.

For the CDR3, the DNA is TGTGCCAGCAGTTTAGGGCGGCTTTCTAACTATGGCTACACCTTC. It is translated as CASSLGRLSNYGYTF. This chain uses TRBV27 with TRBJ1-2; D gene unclear. There are 15 residues in the CDR3. CDR1 MNHEY and CDR2 SMNVEV come from the germline V gene (reference sequence). V was cut by 2 bases and J by 0 bases, with 10 bases left in between.